The clone carrying this TCR beta chain was counted at least ten times. No antigen is known for it. Trimming took off 2 bases at V and 7 bases at J, with 11 bases between the two ends. The V gene's germline CDR1 is SEHNR and CDR2 FQNEAQ (reference sequence). This CDR3 region has 13 residues. Production of TCR cDNA was by 5'RACE template switching, which also added a universal primer site and UMIs. One entry per CDR3 protein results from TCRdb running MiXCR on the 5' RACE reads. The sample includes some 63,000 distinct CDR3 sequences, 6% to 7.5% of them seen just once. The data are from a study of T cells after yellow fever vaccination. On the study more broadly: Preparation of fractions with low cell numbers was performed using SMART-Seq v4 Ultra Low Input. Overall study results and limits: Overlap between CD4 and CD8 compartments was detected for a small share of clonotypes. A large majority of primary-vaccination clones showed up again after the booster (approximately 96% CD4, around 88% CD8).

The chain carries TRBV7-9 and TRBJ1-1, with no clear D. The TCR originated in a man aged 25-45 years who received the YFV17D yellow fever vaccine. The material sequenced was CD8+ T cells sorted from PBMCs, taken 15 days after the yellow fever booster vaccination. The CDR3 loop is CASSLTGKGEAFF. In nucleotides, the CDR3 is TGTGCCAGCAGCTTAACCGGGAAGGGTGAAGCTTTCTTT.